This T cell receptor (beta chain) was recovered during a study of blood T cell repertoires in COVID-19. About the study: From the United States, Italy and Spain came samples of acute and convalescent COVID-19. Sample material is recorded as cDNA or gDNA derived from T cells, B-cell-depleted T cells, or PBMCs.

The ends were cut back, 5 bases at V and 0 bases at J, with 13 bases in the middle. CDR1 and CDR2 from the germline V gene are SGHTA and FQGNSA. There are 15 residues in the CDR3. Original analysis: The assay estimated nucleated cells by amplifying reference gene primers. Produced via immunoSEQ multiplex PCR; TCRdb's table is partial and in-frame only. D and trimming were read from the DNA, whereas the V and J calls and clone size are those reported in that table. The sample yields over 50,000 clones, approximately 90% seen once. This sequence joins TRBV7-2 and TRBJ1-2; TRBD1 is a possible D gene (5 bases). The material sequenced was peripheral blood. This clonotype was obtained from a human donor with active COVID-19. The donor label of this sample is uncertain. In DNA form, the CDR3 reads TGTGCCAGCAGCCCCAGGGCGGCTGCTAACTATGGCTACACCTTC. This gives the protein CASSPRAAANYGYTF.